The 4 T cell receptor beta chains below all came from one sample that was sequenced in a study of blood T cells in healthy people across ages. A second PCR of about 7 to 12 cycles used a sample-barcoded 5' primer and a J-beta primer mix. TCRdb redid the calling of the 5' RACE reads with MiXCR, one entry per CDR3 protein. Here the sample spans 600,000 to 850,000 distinct CDR3 sequences, more than 40% being singletons. The specimen was blood. Receptor source: a woman aged 60-75 years in good health.

This chain connects TRBV20-1 to TRBJ2-3, with D tentatively TRBD2 (6 bases). The CDR3 runs to 12 residues. Germline V gene data show CDR1 as DFQATT and CDR2 as SNEGSKA (reference sequence). Trimming shortened V by 6 bases and J by 5 bases, and 12 bases separated the two germline ends. Written as DNA, the CDR3 is TGCAGTGCCACCCCGGGAGAAGATACGCAGTATTTT. Its translation is CSATPGEDTQYF.

The rearrangement joins TRBV6-6 to TRBJ2-1; 13 bases match TRBD2. Germline CDR1 MNHNY, CDR2 SVGAGI (reference sequence). The CDR3 runs to 17 residues. The V and J ends lost 5 bases and 0 bases, in that order; junction bases with no gene match: 4. This chain's CDR3 is CASSTGLAGDSYNEQFF. The DNA of the CDR3 is TGTGCCAGCAGTACCGGACTAGCGGGGGACTCCTACAATGAGCAGTTCTTC.

The rearrangement joins TRBV5-1 to TRBJ2-5; no clear D gene. Trimming pared 4 bases from V and 3 bases from J, leaving 13 bases between. The germline V gene encodes CDR1 SGHRS and CDR2 YFSETQ. There are 14 residues in the CDR3. CDR3 residues: CASSEVTIKETQYF. The DNA for the CDR3 is TGCGCCAGCAGCGAGGTAACCATTAAAGAGACCCAGTACTTC.

This clonotype was seen more than once but under ten times. The CDR3 here is CASRLYNEQFF. The DNA of the CDR3 is TGTGCCAGCAGGCTTTACAATGAGCAGTTCTTC. V and J are TRBV6-5 and TRBJ2-1; the D is unclear. Trimming removed 6 bases from V and 4 bases from J, with 4 bases in between. CDR1 and CDR2 (germline): MNHEY, SVGAGI. The CDR3 is 11 amino acids.